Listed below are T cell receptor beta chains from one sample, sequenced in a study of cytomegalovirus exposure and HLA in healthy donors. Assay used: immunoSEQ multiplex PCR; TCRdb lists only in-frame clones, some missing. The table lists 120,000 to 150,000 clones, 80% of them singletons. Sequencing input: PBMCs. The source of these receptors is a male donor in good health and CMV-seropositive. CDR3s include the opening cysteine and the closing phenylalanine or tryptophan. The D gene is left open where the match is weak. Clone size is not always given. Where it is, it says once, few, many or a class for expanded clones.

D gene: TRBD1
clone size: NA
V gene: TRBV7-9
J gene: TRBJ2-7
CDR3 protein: CASSIQGESYEQYF
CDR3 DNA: TGTGCCAGCAGCATACAGGGGGAGTCCTACGAGCAGTACTTC

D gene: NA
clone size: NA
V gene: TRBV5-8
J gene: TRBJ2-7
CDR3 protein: CASSLAVGSYEQYF
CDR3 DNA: TGTGCCAGCAGCTTGGCCGTCGGGTCCTACGAGCAGTACTTC

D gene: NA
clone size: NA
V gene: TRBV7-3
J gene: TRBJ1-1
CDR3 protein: CASATGVNTEAFF
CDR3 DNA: TGTGCCAGCGCAACTGGAGTGAACACTGAAGCTTTCTTT

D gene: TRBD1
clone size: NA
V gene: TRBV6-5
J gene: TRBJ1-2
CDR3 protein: CASSEPGQGYGYTF
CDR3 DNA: TGTGCCAGCAGCGAACCTGGACAGGGCTATGGCTACACCTTC

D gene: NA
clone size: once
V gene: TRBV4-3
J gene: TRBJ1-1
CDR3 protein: CASSLEARTEAFF
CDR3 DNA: TGCGCCAGCAGCCTGGAGGCGAGGACTGAAGCTTTCTTT

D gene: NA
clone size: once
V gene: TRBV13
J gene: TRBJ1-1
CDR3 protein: CASSPGRGLATAFF
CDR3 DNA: TGTGCCAGCAGCCCCGGTCGGGGTTTGGCAACAGCTTTCTTT

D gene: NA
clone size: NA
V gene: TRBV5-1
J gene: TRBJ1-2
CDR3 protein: CASSLELLGAYGYTF
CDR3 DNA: TGCGCCAGCAGCTTGGAGCTCCTTGGGGCCTATGGCTACACCTTC

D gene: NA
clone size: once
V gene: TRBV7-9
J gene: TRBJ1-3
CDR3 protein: CASSLGISSGNTIYF
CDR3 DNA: TGTGCCAGCAGCTTAGGTATCTCCTCTGGAAACACCATATATTTT

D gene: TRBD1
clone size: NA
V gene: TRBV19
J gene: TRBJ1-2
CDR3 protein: CASSTPTQTRDRGHRVYGYTF
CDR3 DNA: TGTGCCAGTAGTACCCCTACCCAAACTCGGGACAGGGGGCATCGGGTCTATGGCTACACCTTC

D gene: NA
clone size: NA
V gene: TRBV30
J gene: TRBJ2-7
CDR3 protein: CAWNRAKYEQYF
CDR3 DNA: TGTGCCTGGAACAGGGCGAAATACGAGCAGTACTTC

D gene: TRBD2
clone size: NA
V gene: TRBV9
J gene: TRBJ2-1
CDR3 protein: CASSVVGGRAYNEQFF
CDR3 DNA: TGTGCCAGCAGCGTAGTGGGCGGGAGGGCCTACAATGAGCAGTTCTTC

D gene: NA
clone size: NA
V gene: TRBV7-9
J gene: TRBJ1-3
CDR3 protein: CASSLTGLSGNTIYF
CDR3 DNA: TGTGCCAGCAGCTTAACAGGGCTTTCTGGAAACACCATATATTTT

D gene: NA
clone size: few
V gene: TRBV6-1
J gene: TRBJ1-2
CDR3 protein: CASSEVNGGTYGYTF
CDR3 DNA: TGTGCCAGCAGTGAAGTAAATGGGGGGACCTATGGCTACACCTTC

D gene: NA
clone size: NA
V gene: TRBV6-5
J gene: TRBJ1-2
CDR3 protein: CASSKGGGYTF
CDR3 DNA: TGTGCCAGCTCAAAGGGCGGGGGCTACACCTTC

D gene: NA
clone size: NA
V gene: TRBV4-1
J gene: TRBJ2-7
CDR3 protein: CASSQDGRAGYEQYF
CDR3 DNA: TGCGCCAGCAGCCAAGATGGCAGGGCAGGTTACGAGCAGTACTTC

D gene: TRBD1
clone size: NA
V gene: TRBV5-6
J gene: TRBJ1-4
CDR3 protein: CASSPTPGQGLFF
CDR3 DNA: TGTGCCAGCAGCCCCACACCGGGACAGGGCCTGTTTTTT

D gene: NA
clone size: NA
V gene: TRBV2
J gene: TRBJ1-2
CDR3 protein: CASSDGQGGGYTF
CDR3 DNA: TGTGCCAGCAGTGATGGGCAGGGCGGAGGCTACACCTTC

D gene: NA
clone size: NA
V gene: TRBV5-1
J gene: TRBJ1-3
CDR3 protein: CASSVPDSSGNTIYF
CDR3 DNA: TGCGCCAGCAGCGTACCGGACAGCTCTGGAAACACCATATATTTT

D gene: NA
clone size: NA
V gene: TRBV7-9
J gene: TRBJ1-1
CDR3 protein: CASRPGLGGAAFF
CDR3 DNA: TGTGCCAGCAGACCCGGGTTGGGGGGGGCTGCTTTCTTT

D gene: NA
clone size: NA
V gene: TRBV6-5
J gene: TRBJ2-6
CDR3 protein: CASSYLRSGANVLTF
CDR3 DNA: TGTGCCAGCAGTTACCTACGCTCTGGGGCCAACGTCCTGACTTTC

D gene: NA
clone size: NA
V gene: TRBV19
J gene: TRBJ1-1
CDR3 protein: CASSIRGRTEAFF
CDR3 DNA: TGTGCCAGTAGTATACGGGGGAGAACTGAAGCTTTCTTT

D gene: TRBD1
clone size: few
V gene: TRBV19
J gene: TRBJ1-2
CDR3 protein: CASRTGTGSGYTF
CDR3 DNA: TGTGCCAGTAGGACAGGGACAGGCTCCGGCTACACCTTC

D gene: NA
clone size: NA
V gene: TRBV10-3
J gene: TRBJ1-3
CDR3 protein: CAISEPLGGSSGNTIYF
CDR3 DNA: TGTGCCATCAGTGAGCCCTTGGGGGGGTCCTCTGGAAACACCATATATTTT

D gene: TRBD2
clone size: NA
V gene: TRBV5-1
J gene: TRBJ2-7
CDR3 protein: CASSPAAGTIYEQYF
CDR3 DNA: TGCGCCAGCAGCCCGGCGGCAGGGACTATCTACGAGCAGTACTTC

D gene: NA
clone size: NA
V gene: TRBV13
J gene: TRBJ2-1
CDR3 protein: CASSPTLLASRNEQFF
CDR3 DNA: TGTGCCAGCAGCCCTACTTTGCTAGCGAGTAGGAATGAGCAGTTCTTC

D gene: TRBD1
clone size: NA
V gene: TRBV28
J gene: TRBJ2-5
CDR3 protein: CASSILGQPQTQYF
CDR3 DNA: TGTGCCAGCAGCATCCTGGGACAGCCTCAGACCCAGTACTTC